The TCR beta chain described here comes from a study of control samples from healthy donors and cancer patients. V was cut by 11 bases and J by 6 bases, with 15 bases left in between. CDR1 and CDR2 (germline): KGHDR, SFDVKD. This CDR3 comprises 13 residues. The repertoire was sequenced with immunoSEQ multiplex PCR; TCRdb's copy has only in-frame clones and lacks some. Of some 110,000 clones in the sample, 93% are singletons; the top ten hold 2% to 3%. The chain recombines TRBV24-1 with TRBJ1-4; D unresolved. The receptor's source is a man aged 25 to 40 in good health. The sequencing sample was made of blood. The CDR3 loop is CAINRRRDEKLFF. The DNA of the CDR3 is TGTGCCATCAATCGCAGGAGGGATGAAAAACTGTTTTTT.